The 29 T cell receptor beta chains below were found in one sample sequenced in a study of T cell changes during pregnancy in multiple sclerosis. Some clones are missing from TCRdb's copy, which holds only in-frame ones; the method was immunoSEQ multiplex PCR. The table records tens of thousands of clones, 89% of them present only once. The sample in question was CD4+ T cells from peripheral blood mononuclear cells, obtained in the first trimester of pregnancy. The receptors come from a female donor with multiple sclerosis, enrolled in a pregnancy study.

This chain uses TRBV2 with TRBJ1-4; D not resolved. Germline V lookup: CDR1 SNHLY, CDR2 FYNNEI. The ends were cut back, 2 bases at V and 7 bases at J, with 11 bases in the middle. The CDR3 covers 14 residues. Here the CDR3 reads CASSELAGLEKLFF. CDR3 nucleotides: TGTGCCAGCAGTGAACTGGCAGGTCTTGAAAAACTGTTTTTT.

CDR3 DNA: TGTGCCAGCAGCTTAGATCCAGGGGTCTACGAGCAGTACTTC. Its translation: CASSLDPGVYEQYF. The chain is built from TRBV11-2 and TRBJ2-7, with a weak D call TRBD1 (6 bases). This CDR3 is 14 amino acids long. The germline CDR1 and CDR2 sequences are SGHAT and FQNNGV. V lost 0 bases, J lost 3 bases, and 9 bases lay in between.

The CDR3 reads CSVEGKRGGMWADTQYF. The CDR3 region has the DNA TGCAGCGTTGAAGGCAAACGAGGGGGCATGTGGGCAGATACGCAGTATTTT. The rearrangement joins TRBV29-1 to TRBJ2-3, with TRBD1 matching 7 bases. Trimming removed 1 base from V and 4 bases from J; junction bases left unmatched: 14. Germline loops: CDR1 SQVTM, CDR2 ANQGSEA. The CDR3 totals 17 residues.

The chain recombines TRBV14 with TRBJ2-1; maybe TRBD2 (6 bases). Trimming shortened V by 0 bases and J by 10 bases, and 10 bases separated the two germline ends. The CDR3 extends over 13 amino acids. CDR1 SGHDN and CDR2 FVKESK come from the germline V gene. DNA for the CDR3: TGTGCCAGCAGCCAAGATCGGGCGGGGGAGCAGTTCTTC. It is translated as CASSQDRAGEQFF.

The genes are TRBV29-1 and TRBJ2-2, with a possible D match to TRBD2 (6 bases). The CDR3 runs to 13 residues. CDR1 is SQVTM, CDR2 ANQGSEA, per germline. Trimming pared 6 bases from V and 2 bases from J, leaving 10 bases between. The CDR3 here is CSVTGLNTGELFF. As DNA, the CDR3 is TGCAGCGTGACGGGACTTAACACCGGGGAGCTGTTTTTT.

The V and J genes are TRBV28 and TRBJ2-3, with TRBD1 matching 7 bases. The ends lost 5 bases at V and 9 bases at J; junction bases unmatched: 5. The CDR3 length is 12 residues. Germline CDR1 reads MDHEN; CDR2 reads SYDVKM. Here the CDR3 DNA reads TGTGCCAGCAGTACCGGGACAGCGACGCAGTATTTT. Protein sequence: CASSTGTATQYF.

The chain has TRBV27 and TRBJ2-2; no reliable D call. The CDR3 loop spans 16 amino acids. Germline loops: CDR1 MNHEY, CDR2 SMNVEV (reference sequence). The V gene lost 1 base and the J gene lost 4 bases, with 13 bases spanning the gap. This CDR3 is CASSLYAPPGTGELFF. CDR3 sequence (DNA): TGTGCCAGCAGTTTATACGCCCCACCAGGCACCGGGGAGCTGTTTTTT.

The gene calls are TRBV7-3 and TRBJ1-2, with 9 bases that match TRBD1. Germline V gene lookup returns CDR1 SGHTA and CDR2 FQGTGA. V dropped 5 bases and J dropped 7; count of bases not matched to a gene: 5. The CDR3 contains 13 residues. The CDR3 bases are TGTGCCAGCAGCCCAGGACAGGGGTTTGGCTACACCTTC. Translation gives CASSPGQGFGYTF.

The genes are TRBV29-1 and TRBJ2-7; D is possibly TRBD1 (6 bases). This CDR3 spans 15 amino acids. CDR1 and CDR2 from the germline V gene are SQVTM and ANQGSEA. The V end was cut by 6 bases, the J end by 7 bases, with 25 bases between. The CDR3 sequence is CSVPSWSGAVGEQYF. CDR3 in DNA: TGCAGCGTACCCTCTTGGTCAGGGGCAGTGGGGGAGCAGTACTTC.

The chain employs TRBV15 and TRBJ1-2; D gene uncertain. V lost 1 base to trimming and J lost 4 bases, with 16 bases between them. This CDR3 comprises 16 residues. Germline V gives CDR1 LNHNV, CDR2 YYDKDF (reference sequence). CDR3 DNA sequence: TGTGCCACCAGCAGAGCCAAAGGGAGGGCTGGCTATGGCTACACCTTC. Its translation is CATSRAKGRAGYGYTF. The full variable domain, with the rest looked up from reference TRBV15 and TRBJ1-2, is DAMVIQNPRYQVTQFGKPVTLSCSQTLNHNVMYWYQQKSSQAPKLLFHYYDKDFNNEADTPDNFQSRRPNTSFCFLDIRSPGLGDTAMYLCATSRAKGRAGYGYTFGSGTRLTVV.

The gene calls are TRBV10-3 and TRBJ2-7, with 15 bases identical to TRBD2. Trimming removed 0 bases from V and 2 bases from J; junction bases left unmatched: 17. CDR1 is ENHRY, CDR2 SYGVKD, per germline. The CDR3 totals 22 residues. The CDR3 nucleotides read TGTGCCATCAGTGAGTCAGGAGGCTCCGGACTAGCGGGAGGGGCCGCCGCCTACGAGCAGTACTTC. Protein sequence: CAISESGGSGLAGGAAAYEQYF.

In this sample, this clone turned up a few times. In DNA form, the CDR3 reads TGTGCCATCAGTGTAGGAGGGACTGGAAACACCATATATTTT. It codes for CAISVGGTGNTIYF. V usage is TRBV10-3 and J usage is TRBJ1-3, with D unresolved. The V gene lost 4 bases and the J gene lost 2 bases, with 9 bases spanning the gap. From germline, CDR1 is ENHRY and CDR2 SYGVKD. The CDR3 runs to 14 residues.

This chain's CDR3 is CASRLAPYNEQFF. CDR3 DNA: TGTGCCAGCAGACTAGCCCCCTACAATGAGCAGTTCTTC. The chain recombines TRBV13 with TRBJ2-1; maybe TRBD2 (6 bases). Per germline, CDR1 PRHDT and CDR2 FYEKMQ (reference sequence). Trimming took off 6 bases at V and 2 bases at J, with 8 bases between the two ends. The CDR3 sequence is 13 residues long.

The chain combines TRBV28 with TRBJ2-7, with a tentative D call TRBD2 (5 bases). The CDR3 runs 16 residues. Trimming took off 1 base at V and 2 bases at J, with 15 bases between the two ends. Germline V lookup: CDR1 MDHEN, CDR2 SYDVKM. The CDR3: CASSLFGGYAPYEQYF. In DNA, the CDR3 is TGTGCCAGCAGTTTATTTGGCGGGTATGCCCCCTACGAGCAGTACTTC.

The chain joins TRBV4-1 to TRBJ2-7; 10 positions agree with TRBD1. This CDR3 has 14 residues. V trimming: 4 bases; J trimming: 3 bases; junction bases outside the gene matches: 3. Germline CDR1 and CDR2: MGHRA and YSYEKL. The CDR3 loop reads CASSLDRGLYEQYF. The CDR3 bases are TGCGCCAGCAGCCTCGACAGGGGGCTCTACGAGCAGTACTTC.

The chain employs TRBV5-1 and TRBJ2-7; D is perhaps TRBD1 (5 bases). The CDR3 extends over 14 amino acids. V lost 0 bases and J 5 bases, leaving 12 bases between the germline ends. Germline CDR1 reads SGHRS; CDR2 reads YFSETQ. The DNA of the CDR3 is TGCGCCAGCAGCTTGGAAGGGGCTCGCGACGAGCAGTACTTC. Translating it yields CASSLEGARDEQYF.

The CDR3 sequence: CASSQFLPGQEINTIYF. The DNA of the CDR3 is TGCGCCAGCAGCCAATTCCTACCGGGACAGGAGATAAACACCATATATTTT. The V call is TRBV4-1, the J call TRBJ1-3; 8 bases are shared with TRBD1. CDR1 is MGHRA, CDR2 YSYEKL, per germline. V shed 2 bases and J 6 bases; nucleotides not matched to a gene: 12. The CDR3 has 17 amino acids.

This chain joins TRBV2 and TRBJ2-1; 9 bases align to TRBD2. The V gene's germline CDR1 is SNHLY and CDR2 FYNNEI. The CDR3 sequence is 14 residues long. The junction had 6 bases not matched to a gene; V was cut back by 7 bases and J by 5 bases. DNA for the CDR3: TGTGCCAGCATGGCAGCGGGAGGCCACAATGAGCAGTTCTTC. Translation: CASMAAGGHNEQFF.

CDR3 loop: CASTFRGEQYF. The CDR3 nucleotides read TGTGCCAGTACCTTTCGAGGCGAGCAGTACTTC. The chain employs TRBV19 and TRBJ2-7; D gene ambiguous. V was pared by 7 bases and J by 6 bases, with 10 bases between. This CDR3 has 11 residues. CDR1 is LNHDA, CDR2 SQIVND, per germline (reference sequence).

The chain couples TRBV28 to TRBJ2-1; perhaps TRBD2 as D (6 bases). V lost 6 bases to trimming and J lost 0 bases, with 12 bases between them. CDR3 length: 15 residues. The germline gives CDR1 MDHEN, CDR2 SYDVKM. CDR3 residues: CASRAAGLSYNEQFF. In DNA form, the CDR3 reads TGTGCCAGCAGGGCGGCGGGACTCTCCTACAATGAGCAGTTCTTC.

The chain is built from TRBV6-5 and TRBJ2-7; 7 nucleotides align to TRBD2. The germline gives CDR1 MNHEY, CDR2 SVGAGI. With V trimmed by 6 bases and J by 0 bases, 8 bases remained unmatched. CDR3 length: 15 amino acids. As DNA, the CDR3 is TGTGCCAGCAGATCTCTCGGGACTAACTCCTACGAGCAGTACTTC. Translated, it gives CASRSLGTNSYEQYF.

The DNA for the CDR3 is TGTGCCAGGGGAGAAGGGTCAGATACGCAGTATTTT. This gives the protein CARGEGSDTQYF. This chain connects TRBV7-2 to TRBJ2-3, with D possibly matching TRBD2 (5 bases). The CDR3 has 12 amino acids. CDR1 and CDR2 (germline): SGHTA, FQGNSA. Trimming cost V 9 bases and J 4 bases, with 11 bases left between them.

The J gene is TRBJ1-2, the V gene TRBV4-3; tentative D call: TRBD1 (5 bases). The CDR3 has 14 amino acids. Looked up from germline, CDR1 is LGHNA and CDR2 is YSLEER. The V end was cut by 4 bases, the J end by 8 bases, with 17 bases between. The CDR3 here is CASSPSGRADGYTF. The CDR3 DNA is TGCGCCAGCAGCCCCTCGGGCAGGGCGGACGGCTACACCTTC.

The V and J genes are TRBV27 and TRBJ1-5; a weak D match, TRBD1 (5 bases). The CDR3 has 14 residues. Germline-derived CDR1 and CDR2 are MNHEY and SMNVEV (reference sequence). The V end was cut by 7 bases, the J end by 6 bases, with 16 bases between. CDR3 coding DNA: TGTGCCAGCAAATCGGGCAGGGTCGGTCAGCCCCAGCATTTT. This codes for CASKSGRVGQPQHF.

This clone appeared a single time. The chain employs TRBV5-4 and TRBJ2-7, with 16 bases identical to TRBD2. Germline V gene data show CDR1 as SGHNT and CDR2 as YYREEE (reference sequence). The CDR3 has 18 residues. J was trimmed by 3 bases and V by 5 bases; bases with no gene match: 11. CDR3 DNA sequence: TGTGCCAGCAGTTCGGGACTAGCGGGAGGGCGTTTCCTCTACGAGCAGTACTTC. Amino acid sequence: CASSSGLAGGRFLYEQYF.

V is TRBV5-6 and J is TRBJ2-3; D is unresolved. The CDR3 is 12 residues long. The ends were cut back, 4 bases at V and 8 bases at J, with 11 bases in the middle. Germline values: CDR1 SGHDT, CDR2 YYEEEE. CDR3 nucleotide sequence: TGTGCCAGCAGCGTGGAAGCCCCTACGCAGTATTTT. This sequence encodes CASSVEAPTQYF.

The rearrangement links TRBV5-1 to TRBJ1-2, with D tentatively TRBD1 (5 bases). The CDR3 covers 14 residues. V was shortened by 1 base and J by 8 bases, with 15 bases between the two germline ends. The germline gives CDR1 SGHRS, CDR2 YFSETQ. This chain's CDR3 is CASSLQGQGWGYTF. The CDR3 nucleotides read TGCGCCAGCAGCTTGCAAGGTCAGGGTTGGGGCTACACCTTC.

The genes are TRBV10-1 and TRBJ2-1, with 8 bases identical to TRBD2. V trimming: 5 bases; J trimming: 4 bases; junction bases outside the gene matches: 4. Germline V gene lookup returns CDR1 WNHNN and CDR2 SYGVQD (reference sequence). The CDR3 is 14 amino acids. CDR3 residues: CASSRAGEYNEQFF. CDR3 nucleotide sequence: TGCGCCAGCAGTCGAGCGGGAGAGTACAATGAGCAGTTCTTC.

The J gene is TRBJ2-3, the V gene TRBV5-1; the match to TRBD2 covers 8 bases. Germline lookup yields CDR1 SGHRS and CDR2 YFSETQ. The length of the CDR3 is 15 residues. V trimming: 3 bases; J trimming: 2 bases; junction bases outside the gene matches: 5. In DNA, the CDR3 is TGCGCCAGCAGCTCCGGGACTAGGACCACAGATACGCAGTATTTT. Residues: CASSSGTRTTDTQYF.